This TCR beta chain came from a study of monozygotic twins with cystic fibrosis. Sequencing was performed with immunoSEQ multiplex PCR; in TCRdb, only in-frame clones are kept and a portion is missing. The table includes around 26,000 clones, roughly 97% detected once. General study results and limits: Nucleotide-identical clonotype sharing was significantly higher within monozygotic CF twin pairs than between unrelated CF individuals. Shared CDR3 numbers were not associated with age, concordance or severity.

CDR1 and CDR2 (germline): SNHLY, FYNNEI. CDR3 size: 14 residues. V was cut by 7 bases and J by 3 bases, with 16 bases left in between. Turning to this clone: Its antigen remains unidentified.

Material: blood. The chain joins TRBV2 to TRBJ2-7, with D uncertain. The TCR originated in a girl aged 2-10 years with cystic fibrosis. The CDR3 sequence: CASTHRSEHYEQYF. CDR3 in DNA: TGTGCCAGCACCCACCGGAGTGAACACTACGAGCAGTACTTC.